This T cell receptor (beta chain) was recorded in a study of T cell changes during pregnancy in multiple sclerosis. The assay was immunoSEQ multiplex PCR, and TCRdb's table has in-frame clones only and misses some. Of about 100,000 clones in the sample, roughly 90% were seen once. The CDR3 has 15 amino acids. This sequence was found in a female donor in good health, enrolled as a control in a pregnancy study. This chain links TRBV21-1 with TRBJ2-7; the table assigns TRBD1, which was not confirmed against the DNA. TRBV21-1 is given as a pseudogene. Here the sequenced sample was peripheral blood, taken in the third trimester of pregnancy. Written as DNA, the CDR3 is TGTGCCAGCAGCAGCCGCCCGATACTACAGGGCGAGCAGTACTTC. It codes for CASSSRPILQGEQYF.